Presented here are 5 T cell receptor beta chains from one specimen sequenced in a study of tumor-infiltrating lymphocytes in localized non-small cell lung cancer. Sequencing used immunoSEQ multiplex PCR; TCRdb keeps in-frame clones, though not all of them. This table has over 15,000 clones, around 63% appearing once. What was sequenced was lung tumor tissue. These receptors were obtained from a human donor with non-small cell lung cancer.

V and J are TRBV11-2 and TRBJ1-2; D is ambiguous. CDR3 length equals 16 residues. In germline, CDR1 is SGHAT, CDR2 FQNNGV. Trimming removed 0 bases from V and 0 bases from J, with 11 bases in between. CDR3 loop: CASSLDTTFTNYGYTF. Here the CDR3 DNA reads TGTGCCAGCAGCTTAGACACTACCTTTACTAACTATGGCTACACCTTC.

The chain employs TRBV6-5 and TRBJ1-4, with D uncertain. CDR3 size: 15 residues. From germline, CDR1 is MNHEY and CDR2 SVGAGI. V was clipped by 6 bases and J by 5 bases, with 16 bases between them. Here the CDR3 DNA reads TGTGCCAGCAGCCGATATCTTTCCCCAAATGAAAAACTGTTTTTT. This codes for CASSRYLSPNEKLFF.

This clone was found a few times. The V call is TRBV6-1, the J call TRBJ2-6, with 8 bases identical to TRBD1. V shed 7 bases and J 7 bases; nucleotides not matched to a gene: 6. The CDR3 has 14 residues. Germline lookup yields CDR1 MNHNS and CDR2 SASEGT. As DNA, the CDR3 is TGTGCCAGCAACTCAGGGGGCGATGCCAACGTCCTGACTTTC. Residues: CASNSGGDANVLTF.

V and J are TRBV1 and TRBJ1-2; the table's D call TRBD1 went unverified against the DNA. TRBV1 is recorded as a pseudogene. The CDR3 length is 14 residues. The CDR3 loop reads CTSSRRGLNYGYTF. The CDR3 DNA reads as TGCACCAGCAGCCGCAGGGGTCTGAACTATGGCTACACCTTC.

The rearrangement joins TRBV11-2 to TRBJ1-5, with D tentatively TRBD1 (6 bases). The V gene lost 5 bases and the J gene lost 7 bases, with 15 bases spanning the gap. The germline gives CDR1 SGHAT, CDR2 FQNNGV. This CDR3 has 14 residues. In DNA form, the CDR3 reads TGTGCCAGCAGCCCCTCGGGGGGCGGCCAGCCCCAGCATTTT. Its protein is CASSPSGGGQPQHF.